Listed here are 32 T cell receptor beta chains from one sample, sequenced in a study of blood T cell repertoires in COVID-19. Generated by immunoSEQ multiplex PCR, the TCRdb table keeps only in-frame clones and is missing some. There are about 13,000 clones in the sample; approximately 91% occur only once, and 11% to 15% lies in the top ten. Specimen: peripheral blood. The receptors originated from a human donor in a cohort sampled during active COVID-19.

The rearrangement uses TRBV28 and TRBJ1-1, with 8 bases fitting TRBD1. The CDR3 consists of 15 residues. The V and J ends lost 5 bases and 0 bases, in that order; junction bases with no gene match: 5. Germline-derived CDR1 and CDR2 are MDHEN and SYDVKM. This chain's CDR3 is CASSPRTGMNTEAFF. The CDR3 nucleotides are TGTGCCAGCAGTCCCAGGACAGGGATGAACACTGAAGCTTTCTTT.

The V call is TRBV7-9, the J call TRBJ1-1, with D maybe TRBD1 (6 bases). The CDR3 length is 14 residues. V shed 4 bases and J shed 5 bases, with 14 bases lying between them. Looked up from germline, CDR1 is SEHNR and CDR2 is FQNEAQ (reference sequence). The DNA for the CDR3 is TGTGCCAGCAGCTCTCAGGGGATTGCGACTGAAGCTTTCTTT. This sequence encodes CASSSQGIATEAFF.

The chain's CDR3 is CATSDFGSGPNEKLFF. The CDR3 DNA is TGTGCCACCAGTGATTTTGGCAGCGGCCCTAATGAAAAACTGTTTTTT. This chain uses TRBV24-1 with TRBJ1-4, with no clear D. The germline gives CDR1 KGHDR, CDR2 SFDVKD. The CDR3 consists of 16 residues. The germline V and J ends were trimmed by 1 base and 3 bases, with 11 bases remaining between them.

The genes are TRBV19 and TRBJ2-3, with a weak D call TRBD1 (6 bases). Germline V gives CDR1 LNHDA, CDR2 SQIVND (reference sequence). Trimming left V 4 bases short and J 4 bases short, with 15 bases between. The CDR3 has 15 amino acids. The CDR3 sequence: CASSTPVGAADTQYF. CDR3 bases: TGTGCCAGTAGTACACCTGTGGGGGCCGCAGATACGCAGTATTTT. The full variable domain, rest sourced from reference TRBV19 and TRBJ2-3, is DGGITQSPKYLFRKEGQNVTLSCEQNLNHDAMYWYRQDPGQGLRLIYYSQIVNDFQKGDIAEGYSVSREKKESFPLTVTSAQKNPTAFYLCASSTPVGAADTQYFGPGTRLTVL.

The rearrangement links TRBV7-9 to TRBJ2-2; 9 bases line up with TRBD2. The ends lost 7 bases at V and 4 bases at J; junction bases unmatched: 4. This CDR3 has 14 amino acids. CDR1 and CDR2 from the germline V gene are SEHNR and FQNEAQ (reference sequence). Written as DNA, the CDR3 is TGTGCCAGCATTCCGGGACTAGCCACCGGGGAGCTGTTTTTT. Translation: CASIPGLATGELFF.

The chain is built from TRBV10-1 and TRBJ2-5; 7 bases map to TRBD2. This CDR3 region has 13 residues. Germline CDR1 WNHNN, CDR2 SYGVQD (reference sequence). The trim removed 10 bases at V and 3 bases at J, leaving 8 bases unmatched. CDR3: CATAAGDEETQYF. In DNA form, the CDR3 reads TGCGCCACCGCCGCGGGGGATGAAGAGACCCAGTACTTC.

The genes are TRBV7-9 and TRBJ2-7; D may be TRBD1 (5 bases). V was cut by 1 base and J by 3 bases, with 13 bases left in between. The CDR3 has 15 residues. The germline V gene encodes CDR1 SEHNR and CDR2 FQNEAQ (reference sequence). CDR3: CASSLVHRKGYEQYF. The CDR3 DNA follows: TGTGCCAGCAGCTTAGTACACAGGAAGGGCTACGAGCAGTACTTC. Using reference TRBV7-9 and TRBJ2-7 for the parts outside the CDR3, the full variable domain is DTGVSQNPRHKITKRGQNVTFRCDPISEHNRLYWYRQTLGQGPEFLTYFQNEAQLEKSRLLSDRFSAERPKGSFSTLEIQRTEQGDSAMYLCASSLVHRKGYEQYFGPGTRLTVT.

This rearrangement joins TRBV7-2 to TRBJ2-7; D is possibly TRBD1 (7 bases). Germline V gives CDR1 SGHTA, CDR2 FQGNSA. Trimming took 5 bases from V and 0 from J, leaving 14 bases between them. CDR3 size: 15 residues. This CDR3 is CASSPRRDSSYEQYF. For the CDR3, the DNA is TGTGCCAGCAGCCCACGGAGGGACAGCTCCTACGAGCAGTACTTC.

This chain uses TRBV7-9 with TRBJ1-1; D not certain. The CDR3 loop spans 12 amino acids. Trimming removed 7 bases at V and 6 bases at J, with 12 bases between. Per germline, CDR1 SEHNR and CDR2 FQNEAQ (reference sequence). CDR3 nucleotides: TGTGCCAGCACCATTCAGGATGCTGAAGCTTTCTTT. Translation: CASTIQDAEAFF.

The chain links TRBV6-2 or TRBV6-3 to TRBJ1-2; possible D gene TRBD1, 5 bases. Germline values: CDR1 MNHEY, CDR2 SVGEGT. This CDR3 is 13 amino acids long. With 3 bases removed from V and 7 bases from J, the gap between germline ends came to 12 bases. As DNA, the CDR3 is TGTGCCAGCAGTTATTCAGGGTTCTCTGGCTACACCTTC. Translated, it gives CASSYSGFSGYTF.

The chain is built from TRBV19 and TRBJ1-5, with a tentative D call TRBD1 (6 bases). Trimming took off 4 bases at V and 1 base at J, with 14 bases between the two ends. CDR1 and CDR2 (germline): LNHDA, SQIVND (reference sequence). CDR3 length: 16 amino acids. CDR3 DNA: TGTGCCAGTAGTAGCCTCCCGGGACAAAGCAATCAGCCCCAGCATTTT. Translation: CASSSLPGQSNQPQHF.

The chain joins TRBV6-2 or TRBV6-3 to TRBJ2-6; TRBD1 aligns across 9 bases. After removal of 4 bases from V and 1 base from J, the junction contained 5 bases not matched to a gene. CDR1 MNHEY and CDR2 SVGEGT come from the germline V gene. This CDR3 has 17 amino acids. CDR3 in DNA: TGTGCCAGCAGTTCTAACAGGGGGCAGTCTGGGGCCAACGTCCTGACTTTC. Its translation is CASSSNRGQSGANVLTF.

A note on this clone: The junction shows a germline mismatch at one end, possibly a read error. Other DNA variants within this sample encode the same CDR3. CDR3: CASSEVAGTAF. The DNA of the CDR3 is TGTGCCAGCAGCGAAGTCGCCGGGACAGCCTTT. The chain carries TRBV6-1 and TRBJ1-5; 7 bases align to TRBD1. The CDR3 has 11 residues. Per the germline V gene, CDR1 is MNHNS and CDR2 is SASEGT.

The CDR3 reads CASSPKGQMNQPQHF. The CDR3, as DNA: TGTGCCAGCAGCCCAAAGGGACAAATGAATCAGCCCCAGCATTTT. The J gene is TRBJ1-5, the V gene TRBV6-4, with TRBD1 as a possible D gene (6 bases). Trimming removed 6 bases at V and 4 bases at J, with 16 bases between. The CDR3 runs to 15 residues. Germline V gives CDR1 MRHNA, CDR2 SNTAGT.

This clone showed up just once. The V and J genes are TRBV10-2 and TRBJ2-1; TRBD1 matches at 12 bases. The V segment lost 6 bases and the J segment 8 bases; nucleotides outside the gene matches: 11. This CDR3 spans 16 amino acids. In germline, CDR1 is WSHSY, CDR2 SAAADI. The CDR3 DNA reads TGCGCCAGCAGGAGGTGGGGACAGGGGGCGTTTGATGAGCAGTTCTTC. Amino acid sequence: CASRRWGQGAFDEQFF.

This clone has just one count. V usage is TRBV11-2 and J usage is TRBJ2-2; TRBD2 agrees at 9 bases. CDR3 size: 16 residues. V lost 3 bases to trimming and J lost 7 bases; unmatched junction nucleotides: 9. CDR1 and CDR2 (germline): SGHAT, FQNNGV. The CDR3 nucleotides read TGTGCCAGCAGCTTCTTAGCGGGAGCTCGGATCGGGGAGCTGTTTTTT. The encoded protein is CASSFLAGARIGELFF.

V gene TRBV3-1 (or the pseudogene TRBV3-2) combines with J gene TRBJ2-3, with D maybe TRBD2 (6 bases). V was shortened by 4 bases and J by 1 base, with 21 bases between the two germline ends. The length of the CDR3 is 18 residues. Germline CDR1 reads LGHDT; CDR2 reads YNNKEL (reference sequence). CDR3 sequence reads: CASSPGTGIGLGTDTQYF. The CDR3 DNA sequence: TGTGCCAGCAGCCCAGGGACTGGCATTGGACTGGGCACAGATACGCAGTATTTT.

This clone was detected a few times. The gene calls are TRBV18 and TRBJ1-4, with TRBD1 matching over 8 bases. Germline values: CDR1 KGHSH, CDR2 LQKENI. The CDR3 has 16 residues. V shed 4 bases, J shed 7 bases, and the junction held 11 bases outside the gene matches. CDR3 nucleotide sequence: TGTGCCAGCTCACTGGACACAGGGGGTCGCGGTGAAAAACTGTTTTTT. As protein: CASSLDTGGRGEKLFF.

This chain connects TRBV19 to TRBJ2-2, with 12 positions matching TRBD2. V gave up 5 bases and J gave up 6 bases; unmatched junction bases: 19. CDR3 length equals 20 residues. Per germline, CDR1 LNHDA and CDR2 SQIVND (reference sequence). The CDR3 nucleotides are TGTGCCAGTAGTCTTAGACTAGCGGGGGCTGCGAACCGGGGCGCCGGGGAGCTGTTTTTT. Translating it yields CASSLRLAGAANRGAGELFF.

The V call is TRBV11-2, the J call TRBJ2-1, with D perhaps TRBD2 (5 bases). The CDR3 totals 15 residues. Germline V gene data show CDR1 as SGHAT and CDR2 as FQNNGV. V lost 1 base and J lost 3, with 10 bases in between. The CDR3 spells CASSLGRGNYNEQFF. Written as DNA, the CDR3 is TGTGCCAGCAGCTTAGGACGGGGTAACTACAATGAGCAGTTCTTC.

The CDR3 DNA reads TGTGCCACCTCAAGCCCCGCCGGTACCTACGAGCAGTACTTC. This gives the protein CATSSPAGTYEQYF. This chain joins TRBV19 and TRBJ2-7, with no clear D. The CDR3 has 14 amino acids. Germline V lookup: CDR1 LNHDA, CDR2 SQIVND (reference sequence). The ends were cut back, 10 bases at V and 2 bases at J, with 18 bases in the middle.

This rearrangement joins TRBV7-7 to TRBJ2-1, with D possibly matching TRBD2 (5 bases). Germline CDR1 and CDR2: SSHAT and FNYEAQ (reference sequence). The V and J ends lost 1 base and 10 bases respectively, with 11 bases between them. The CDR3 loop spans 13 amino acids. As DNA, the CDR3 is TGTGCCAGCAGCTTAGATCGGGGAAAAGAGCAGTTCTTC. This translates into CASSLDRGKEQFF.

The chain couples TRBV28 to TRBJ2-3; 12 bases agree with TRBD2. Germline V gene sequence: CDR1 MDHEN, CDR2 SYDVKM. V gave up 1 base and J gave up 4 bases; unmatched junction bases: 3. This CDR3 has 16 amino acids. The CDR3 DNA is TGTGCCAGCAGTTTATCGGGACTAGCGGGCCCAGATACGCAGTATTTT. As protein: CASSLSGLAGPDTQYF.

The genes are TRBV5-1 and TRBJ2-2; D gene uncertain. V was trimmed by 2 bases and J by 1 base, leaving 9 bases between them. Germline V CDR1 and CDR2: SGHRS, YFSETQ. This CDR3 has 15 amino acids. Here the CDR3 DNA reads TGCGCCAGCAGCTTCATCACTAAGAACACCGGGGAGCTGTTTTTT. Translation gives CASSFITKNTGELFF.

The chain recombines TRBV13 with TRBJ2-5; possible D gene TRBD1, 5 bases. Germline-derived CDR1 and CDR2 are PRHDT and FYEKMQ (reference sequence). CDR3 length equals 16 residues. V was shortened by 5 bases and J by 2 bases, with 18 bases between the two germline ends. This CDR3 is CASSTQGKGGQETQYF. Written as DNA, the CDR3 is TGTGCCAGCAGCACCCAGGGAAAGGGCGGTCAAGAGACCCAGTACTTC.

CDR3 bases: TGTGCCAGCAGGAAAGGACTAGCGGGCACAGATACGCAGTATTTT. Protein: CASRKGLAGTDTQYF. The rearrangement links TRBV6-5 to TRBJ2-3; 10 nucleotides agree with TRBD2. The germline gives CDR1 MNHEY, CDR2 SVGAGI. The J segment lost 1 base and the V segment lost 6 bases, leaving 4 bases of the junction unmatched. The length of the CDR3 is 15 residues.

This clone was counted a single time. V and J are TRBV30 and TRBJ2-7; D perhaps matches TRBD2 (5 bases). CDR1 is GTSNPN and CDR2 is SVGIG in the germline V gene (reference sequence). The CDR3 spans 11 residues. V was clipped by 2 bases and J by 4 bases, with 6 bases between them. CDR3 amino acids: CAWSPGYEQYF. The CDR3 nucleotides read TGTGCCTGGAGTCCGGGGTACGAGCAGTACTTC. Variable domain in full (rest from reference TRBV30 and TRBJ2-7): SQTIHQWPATLVQPVGSPLSLECTVEGTSNPNLYWYRQAAGRGLQLLFYSVGIGQISSEVPQNLSASRPQDRQFILSSKKLLLSDSGFYLCAWSPGYEQYFGPGTRLTVT.

The chain carries TRBV12-3 or TRBV12-4 and TRBJ1-2, with TRBD1 matching 7 bases. This CDR3 contains 13 residues. With V trimmed by 6 bases and J by 7 bases, 8 bases remained unmatched. The CDR3 nucleotides are TGTGCCAGCAGCCCTGACAGGGTTGCTGGCTACACCTTC. Its translation: CASSPDRVAGYTF.

The rearrangement links TRBV4-3 to TRBJ2-7, with a weak D call TRBD2 (6 bases). V was pared by 0 bases and J by 1 base, with 13 bases between. Germline V gene lookup returns CDR1 LGHNA and CDR2 YSLEER. This CDR3 comprises 16 residues. The CDR3 DNA is TGCGCCAGCAGCCAAGATGGGGCGGGGCAGTCCTACGAGCAGTACTTC. Its translation: CASSQDGAGQSYEQYF.

V gene TRBV3-1 (or the pseudogene TRBV3-2) combines with J gene TRBJ2-5; 8 bases map to TRBD2. The length of the CDR3 is 14 residues. Germline values: CDR1 LGHDT, CDR2 YNNKEL (reference sequence). Trimming took 5 bases from V and 1 from J; bases not matched to a gene: 3. The CDR3 nucleotides are TGTGCCAGCAGCTACGGGGGGGCCCAAGAGACCCAGTACTTC. Its translation is CASSYGGAQETQYF.

The chain is built from TRBV10-1 and TRBJ2-5; 9 bases line up with TRBD1. V lost 2 bases, J lost 9 bases, and 7 bases stayed unmatched. The CDR3 runs to 14 residues. From germline, CDR1 is WNHNN and CDR2 SYGVQD (reference sequence). CDR3 nucleotide sequence: TGCGCCAGCAGTGAGGGGGACAGGGTCTATGCCCAGTACTTC. It encodes CASSEGDRVYAQYF.

This clone was seen once. This rearrangement joins TRBV6-5 to TRBJ1-4; TRBD1 matches at 9 bases. Germline-derived CDR1 and CDR2 are MNHEY and SVGAGI. V lost 5 bases to trimming and J lost 10 bases; unmatched junction nucleotides: 5. There are 13 residues in the CDR3. CDR3 in DNA: TGTGCCAGCAGTACCGACAGGGGGGGAAAACTGTTTTTT. This gives the protein CASSTDRGGKLFF.